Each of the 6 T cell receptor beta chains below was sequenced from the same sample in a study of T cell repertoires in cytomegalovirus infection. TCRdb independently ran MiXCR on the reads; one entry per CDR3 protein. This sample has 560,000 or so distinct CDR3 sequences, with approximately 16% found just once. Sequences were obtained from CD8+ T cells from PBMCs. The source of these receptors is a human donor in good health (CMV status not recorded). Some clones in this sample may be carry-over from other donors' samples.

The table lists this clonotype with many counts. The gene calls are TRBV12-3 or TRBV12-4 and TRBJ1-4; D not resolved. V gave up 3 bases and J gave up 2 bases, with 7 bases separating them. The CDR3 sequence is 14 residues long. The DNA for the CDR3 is TGTGCCAGCAGTTTTGCCAACACTAATGAAAAACTGTTTTTT. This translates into CASSFANTNEKLFF.

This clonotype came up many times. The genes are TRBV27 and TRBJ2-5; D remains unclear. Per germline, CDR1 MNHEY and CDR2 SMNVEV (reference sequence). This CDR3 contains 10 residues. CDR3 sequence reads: CASGFETQYF. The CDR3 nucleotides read TGTGCTAGTGGTTTTGAGACCCAGTACTTC.

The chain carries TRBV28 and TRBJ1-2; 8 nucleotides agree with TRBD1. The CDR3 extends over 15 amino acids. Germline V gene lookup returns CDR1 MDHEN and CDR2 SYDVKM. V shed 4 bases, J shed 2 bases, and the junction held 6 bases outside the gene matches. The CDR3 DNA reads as TGTGCCAGCAGTTCCCGCAGGGGGCAAAACTATGGCTACACCTTC. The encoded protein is CASSSRRGQNYGYTF.

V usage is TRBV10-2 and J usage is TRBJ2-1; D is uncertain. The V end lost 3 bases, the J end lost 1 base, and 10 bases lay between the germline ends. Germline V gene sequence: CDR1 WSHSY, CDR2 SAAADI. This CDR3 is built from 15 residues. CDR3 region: CASSDGQESYNEQFF. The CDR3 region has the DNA TGCGCCAGCAGTGATGGGCAGGAATCCTACAATGAGCAGTTCTTC.

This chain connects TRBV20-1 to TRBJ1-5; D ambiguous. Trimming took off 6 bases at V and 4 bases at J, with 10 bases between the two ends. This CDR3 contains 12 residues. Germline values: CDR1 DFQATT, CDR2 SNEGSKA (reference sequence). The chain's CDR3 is CSAVGNNQPQHF. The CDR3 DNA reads TGCAGTGCGGTAGGGAATAATCAGCCCCAGCATTTT.

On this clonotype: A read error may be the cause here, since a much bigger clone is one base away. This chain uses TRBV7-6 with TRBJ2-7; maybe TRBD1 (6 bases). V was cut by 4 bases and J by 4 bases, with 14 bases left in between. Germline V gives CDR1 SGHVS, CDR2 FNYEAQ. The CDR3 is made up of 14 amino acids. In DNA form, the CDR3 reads TGTGCCAGCAGCTGGGGACACCGAATATACGAGCAGTACTTC. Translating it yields CASSWGHRIYEQYF.